This TCR beta chain was recorded in a study of cytomegalovirus exposure and HLA in healthy donors. Study-wide results and limits: Researchers counted around 180 TCR beta chains as cytomegalovirus-associated. In an earlier analysis, most TCR beta V segments were productive about 90% or about 30% of the time.

The primer mix had 60 Vbeta and 13 Jbeta primers. Produced via immunoSEQ multiplex PCR; TCRdb's table is partial and in-frame only. The sample contains approximately 110,000 clones, 75% to 80% of which appear only once. V was pared by 5 bases and J by 3 bases, with 7 bases of the junction left unmatched. The CDR3 totals 15 residues. Germline-derived CDR1 and CDR2 are SGHTA and FQGNSA. Note on this clone: The antigen remains unidentified.

Sequencing was performed on PBMCs. The TCR originated in a man in his forties or fifties in good health and CMV-seronegative. The rearrangement links TRBV7-2 to TRBJ2-7; 10 positions agree with TRBD1. The CDR3 coding sequence is TGTGCCAGCAGCCTGCGGACAGGGGGGTACTACGAGCAGTACTTC. Protein product: CASSLRTGGYYEQYF.